Listed below are T cell receptor beta chains from one sample, sequenced in a study of siplizumab effects on memory and regulatory T cells. The repertoire was sequenced with immunoSEQ multiplex PCR; TCRdb's copy has only in-frame clones and lacks some. Among approximately 56,000 clones, 95% to 98% were seen once, and the ten largest hold roughly 1.1%. The sequenced sample was naive CD8+ T cells sorted from blood. The receptors were gathered from a human donor in good health. CDR3s include the opening cysteine and the closing phenylalanine or tryptophan. The D gene is left open where the match is weak. Not every row has a clone size; where given, it reads once, few, many or a size class.

j_call | clone_size | v_call | d_call | cdr3_aa | cdr3_nt
TRBJ2-7 | NA | TRBV4-2 | NA | CASSIGPSEQYF | TGTGCCAGCAGCATCGGGCCATCCGAGCAGTACTTC
TRBJ2-2 | NA | TRBV2 | NA | CAALRDGTGELFF | TGTGCCGCCCTGCGGGACGGCACCGGGGAGCTGTTTTTT
TRBJ2-7 | NA | TRBV29-1 | NA | CSVASSHEQYF | TGCAGCGTTGCTAGTAGCCACGAGCAGTACTTC
TRBJ2-2 | once | TRBV12-5 | TRBD2 | CASGLVGAGESGELFF | TGTGCTAGTGGTTTGGTGGGAGCGGGAGAGTCTGGGGAGCTGTTTTTT
TRBJ1-2 | NA | TRBV5-8 | NA | CASSAGPGSSYGYTF | TGTGCCAGCAGCGCGGGGCCAGGTTCATCCTACGGCTACACCTTC
TRBJ1-3 | NA | TRBV5-4 | NA | CASSLETDGNTIYF | TGTGCCAGCAGCTTGGAGACAGATGGAAACACCATATATTTT
TRBJ2-2 | NA | TRBV13 | TRBD1 | CASIYTGTDTGELFF | TGTGCCAGCATCTACACCGGGACAGACACCGGGGAGCTGTTTTTT
TRBJ2-1 | NA | TRBV28 | NA | CASSLLWEQFF | TGTGCCAGCAGTTTATTGTGGGAGCAGTTCTTC
TRBJ2-7 | NA | TRBV27 | TRBD2 | CASGFGTSNEQYF | TGTGCCAGCGGGTTCGGGACTAGCAACGAGCAGTACTTC
TRBJ2-7 | NA | TRBV7-9 | NA | CASSPKASYEQYF | TGTGCCAGCAGCCCGAAGGCCTCCTACGAGCAGTACTTC
TRBJ2-7 | NA | TRBV7-9 | NA | CASNPLTGPYEQYF | TGTGCCAGCAACCCCCTCACAGGGCCCTACGAGCAGTACTTC
TRBJ1-1 | NA | TRBV4-2 | NA | CASSPREGMNTEAFF | TGTGCCAGCAGCCCACGGGAAGGGATGAACACTGAAGCTTTCTTT
TRBJ2-1 | NA | TRBV19 | NA | CASSPLKSGVLHNEQFF | TGTGCCAGTAGTCCCCTAAAATCAGGGGTTTTACACAATGAGCAGTTCTTC
TRBJ1-2 | NA | TRBV7-6 | NA | CASSLEAESLVGYTF | TGTGCCAGCAGCTTAGAGGCGGAGAGCCTGGTTGGCTACACCTTC
TRBJ1-4 | NA | TRBV5-1 | NA | CASSLPDDLDEKLFF | TGCGCCAGCAGCTTGCCGGACGATCTTGATGAAAAACTGTTTTTT
TRBJ2-7 | NA | TRBV4-2 | NA | CASSPRASYEQYF | TGTGCCAGTAGCCCCAGGGCCTCCTACGAGCAGTACTTC
TRBJ2-5 | NA | TRBV30 | NA | CAWSVHQGWETQYF | TGTGCCTGGAGTGTACATCAGGGCTGGGAGACCCAGTACTTC
TRBJ2-1 | NA | TRBV30 | NA | CAWEPYTTSSYNEQFF | TGTGCCTGGGAGCCCTATACCACAAGCTCCTACAATGAGCAGTTCTTC
TRBJ1-2 | NA | TRBV27 | NA | CASTSGAGYGYTF | TGTGCCAGCACCTCGGGGGCTGGGTATGGCTACACCTTC
TRBJ2-5 | NA | TRBV4-1 | NA | CASSQDLTVQETQYF | TGCGCCAGCAGCCAAGATCTTACCGTCCAAGAGACCCAGTACTTC
TRBJ2-2 | NA | TRBV11-2 | TRBD1 | CASSARQGASNTGELFF | TGTGCCAGCAGCGCCCGACAGGGGGCTTCGAACACCGGGGAGCTGTTTTTT
TRBJ1-4 | NA | TRBV21-1 | NA | CASSLSQGLNEKLFF | TGTGCCAGCAGCCTTAGTCAGGGTTTAAATGAAAAACTGTTTTTT
TRBJ1-5 | NA | TRBV19 | TRBD1 | CASSADRAPQHF | TGTGCCAGTAGCGCGGACAGGGCGCCCCAGCATTTT
TRBJ1-2 | NA | TRBV30 | NA | CAWSPYSRGGYTF | TGTGCCTGGAGTCCCTACTCCCGCGGGGGCTACACCTTC
TRBJ2-7 | NA | TRBV13 | NA | CASGERATYEQYF | TGTGCTTCCGGGGAGCGGGCTACCTACGAGCAGTACTTC
TRBJ2-3 | NA | TRBV9 | NA | CASSVAGVSTDTQYF | TGTGCCAGCAGCGTAGCGGGGGTCAGCACAGATACGCAGTATTTT
TRBJ1-2 | NA | TRBV27 | NA | CASLQGFYGYTF | TGTGCCAGTCTCCAGGGGTTCTATGGCTACACCTTC
TRBJ2-1 | NA | TRBV5-4 | TRBD1 | CASSPGTGAYNEQFF | TGTGCCAGCAGCCCCGGGACAGGGGCCTACAATGAGCAGTTCTTC
TRBJ1-2 | once | TRBV27 | TRBD1 | CASRGQGVYGYTF | TGTGCCAGCAGAGGACAGGGGGTCTATGGCTACACCTTC
TRBJ1-1 | NA | TRBV4-1 | NA | CASSQYGASAAMNTEAFF | TGCGCCAGCAGCCAATATGGGGCCAGCGCTGCCATGAACACTGAAGCTTTCTTT
TRBJ1-1 | NA | TRBV27 | NA | CASSLSSGGTEAFF | TGTGCCAGCAGTTTATCCTCGGGAGGGACTGAAGCTTTCTTT
TRBJ2-3 | NA | TRBV7-6 | TRBD1 | CASSRDRPTDTQYF | TGTGCCAGCAGCCGGGACAGGCCCACAGATACGCAGTATTTT
TRBJ1-1 | once | TRBV29-1 | NA | CSVESDSTEAFF | TGCAGCGTTGAATCGGACAGCACTGAAGCTTTCTTT
TRBJ1-3 | NA | TRBV7-9 | NA | CASSPPVGQWDSGNTVYF | TGTGCCAGCAGCCCGCCCGTCGGCCAATGGGACTCTGGAAACACCGTATATTTT
TRBJ2-3 | once | TRBV27 | NA | CASSLGRHTDTQYF | TGTGCCAGCAGTTTAGGAAGACACACAGATACGCAGTATTTT
TRBJ2-2 | NA | TRBV7-9 | NA | CASSLGVTGVNTGELFF | TGTGCCAGCAGCTTAGGAGTAACCGGGGTTAACACCGGGGAGCTGTTTTTT
TRBJ2-7 | NA | TRBV2 | NA | CASSTGTYEQYF | TGTGCCAGCAGCACAGGGACCTACGAGCAGTACTTC